This T cell receptor beta chain stems from a study of shared clonotypes between healthy human individuals. Findings and caveats of the study: Sampling covered blood only; tissue repertoires likely differ.

Genomic DNA for unsorted samples was obtained from 70 million to 100 million PBMCs. The test was conducted at deep level. Study processing details: From ImmunoSEQ came sequences covering only the junction and carrying no quality scores, so filtering differed. This table comes from immunoSEQ multiplex PCR, and its TCRdb copy is limited to in-frame clones, with some not included. V, J and clone size are taken as reported in that table, and D and trimming were inferred from the DNA itself. The sample lists about 470,000 clones, 75% to 85% occurring once. Trimming took 5 bases from V and 2 from J; bases not matched to a gene: 9. Germline V CDR1 and CDR2: LNHDA, SQIVND (reference sequence). CDR3 length equals 15 residues. With regard to this clone: The antigen is not known.

Sequences were obtained from PBMCs. The sequence was obtained from a woman in her 40s in good health. Some clones in this sample may be carry-over from other donors' samples. The chain has TRBV19 and TRBJ2-7; TRBD2 agrees at 7 bases. CDR3 DNA sequence: TGTGCCAGTAGTTCACCCGGACTAGTCGCCTACGAGCAGTACTTC. Amino acid sequence: CASSSPGLVAYEQYF.